This T cell receptor beta chain is drawn from a study of CD8 T cells in Susac syndrome. Study as a whole: Among the Susac syndrome patients sequenced, about 6 had active disease and roughly eight were in remission.

General observations from the study: No clonal expansion appeared among CD4+ T cells in Susac patients. TCR sequencing and HLA analysis covered a relatively small number of individuals.

RNA totalling roughly 0.45 to 1 ug underwent reverse transcription with random hexamers. TCRdb passed the immunoSEQ multiplex PCR reads through MiXCR, listing each CDR3 protein once. The sample shows more than 150,000 distinct CDR3 sequences, roughly 95% of them seen only once. TCR beta from blood CD8+ and CD4+ T cells was sequenced. The V end lost 4 bases, the J end lost 10 bases, and 15 bases lay between the germline ends. The CDR3 is 13 amino acids. Germline V gives CDR1 SNHLY, CDR2 FYNNEI. This clonotype has a single count. What it recognizes is unknown. The chain couples TRBV2 to TRBJ2-3; D remains ambiguous. The sequence came from a human donor with Susac syndrome. Sequencing input: CD4+ T cells from PBMCs. The CDR3 DNA follows: TGTGCCAGCAGTGGGTCGCTCCTAAGGTCGCAGTATTTT. As protein: CASSGSLLRSQYF.